This TCR beta chain was profiled in a study of vaccination effects on CD4 cells after COVID-19. Broader study findings: There was marked clonal contraction among infection- and vaccine-induced clones late after vaccination.

Germline V gene lookup returns CDR1 MNHEY and CDR2 SMNVEV (reference sequence). Between the trimmed V and J ends, which lost 5 bases and 4 bases, there was a span of 11 bases. The CDR3 extends over 13 amino acids. Antigen-specific CD4+ T cell clonotypes were called by their expansion after viral peptide-pool culture in ViraFEST. Following culture for approximately ten days, CD4+ T cells were isolated. All study participants received two doses of BNT162b2 or mRNA-1273 vaccine. Vaccine recipients, nucleocapsid antibody negative, had no prior SARS-CoV-2 infection. It was with 10 IU/ml IL-2 and 10 ug/ml peptides that around 1.8 million PBMC per well were cultured. The authors replaced half the medium with IL-2 medium on days 3 and 7. Concerning this clone: Its specificity is not known.

Method: immunoSEQ multiplex PCR; TCRdb's copy keeps in-frame clones and lacks some. The sample lists about 25,000 clones; around four fifths were seen once. Sample: CD4+ T cells from PBMCs cultured with HCoV-NL63 spike peptides, taken after COVID-19 vaccination. The source of this sequence is a human donor who received a COVID-19 vaccine. This rearrangement joins TRBV27 to TRBJ1-1; D is perhaps TRBD1 (6 bases). CDR3 in amino acids: CASSPDRFTEAFF. CDR3 bases: TGTGCCAGCAGTCCCGACAGGTTCACTGAAGCTTTCTTT.